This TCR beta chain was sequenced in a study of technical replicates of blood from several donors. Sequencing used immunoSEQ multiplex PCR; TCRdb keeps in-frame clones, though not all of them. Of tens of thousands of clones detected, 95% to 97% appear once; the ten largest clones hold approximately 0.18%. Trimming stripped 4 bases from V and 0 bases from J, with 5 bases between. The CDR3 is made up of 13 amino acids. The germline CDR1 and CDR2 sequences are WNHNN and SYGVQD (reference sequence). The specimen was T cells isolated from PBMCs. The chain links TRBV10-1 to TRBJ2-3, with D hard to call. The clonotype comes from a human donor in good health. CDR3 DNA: TGCGCCAGCAGTGCTAGAAGCACAGATACGCAGTATTTT. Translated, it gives CASSARSTDTQYF.